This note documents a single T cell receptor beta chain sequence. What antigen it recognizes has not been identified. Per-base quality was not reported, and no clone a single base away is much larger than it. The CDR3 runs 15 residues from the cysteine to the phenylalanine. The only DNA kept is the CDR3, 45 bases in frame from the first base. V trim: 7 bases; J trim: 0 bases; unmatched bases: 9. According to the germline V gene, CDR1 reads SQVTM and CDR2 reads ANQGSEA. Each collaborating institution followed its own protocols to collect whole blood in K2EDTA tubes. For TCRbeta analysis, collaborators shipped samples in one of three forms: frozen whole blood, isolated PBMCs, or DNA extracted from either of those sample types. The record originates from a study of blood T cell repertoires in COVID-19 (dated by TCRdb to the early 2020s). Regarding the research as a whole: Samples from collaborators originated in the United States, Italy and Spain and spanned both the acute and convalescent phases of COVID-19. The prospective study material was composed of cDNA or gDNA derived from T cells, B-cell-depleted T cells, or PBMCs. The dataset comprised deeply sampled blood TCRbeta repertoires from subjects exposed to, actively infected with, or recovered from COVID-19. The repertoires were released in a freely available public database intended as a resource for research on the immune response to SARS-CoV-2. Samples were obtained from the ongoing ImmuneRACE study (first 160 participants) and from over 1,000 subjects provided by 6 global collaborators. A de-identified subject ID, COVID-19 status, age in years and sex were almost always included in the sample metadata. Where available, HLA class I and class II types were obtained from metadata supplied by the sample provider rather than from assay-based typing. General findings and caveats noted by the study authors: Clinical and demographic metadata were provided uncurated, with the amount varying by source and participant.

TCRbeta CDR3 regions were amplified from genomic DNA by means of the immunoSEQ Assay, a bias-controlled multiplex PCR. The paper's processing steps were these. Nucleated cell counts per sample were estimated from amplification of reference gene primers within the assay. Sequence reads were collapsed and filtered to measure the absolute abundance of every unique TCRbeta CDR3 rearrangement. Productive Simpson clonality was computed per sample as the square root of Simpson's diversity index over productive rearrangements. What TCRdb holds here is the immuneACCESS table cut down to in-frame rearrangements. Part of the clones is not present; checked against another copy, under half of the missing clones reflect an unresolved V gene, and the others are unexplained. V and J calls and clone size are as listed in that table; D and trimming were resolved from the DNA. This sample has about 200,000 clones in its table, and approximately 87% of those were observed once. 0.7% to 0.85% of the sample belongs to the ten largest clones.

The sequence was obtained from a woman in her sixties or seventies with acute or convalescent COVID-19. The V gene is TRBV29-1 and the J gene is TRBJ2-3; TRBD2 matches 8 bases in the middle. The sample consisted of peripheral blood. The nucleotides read TGCAGCGGCATACTAGCGGCCCGGAGCACAGATACGCAGTATTTT. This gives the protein CSGILAARSTDTQYF.